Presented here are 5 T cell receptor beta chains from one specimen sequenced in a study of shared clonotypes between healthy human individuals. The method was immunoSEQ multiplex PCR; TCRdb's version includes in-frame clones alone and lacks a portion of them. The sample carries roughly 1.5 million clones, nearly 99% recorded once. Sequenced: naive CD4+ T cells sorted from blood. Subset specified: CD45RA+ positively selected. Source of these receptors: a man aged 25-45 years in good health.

The CDR3 protein is CASSTLFQNIQYF. CDR3 coding DNA: TGTGCCAGCTCCACTCTTTTCCAAAACATTCAGTACTTC. This sequence joins TRBV6-1 and TRBJ2-4; no firm D call. The CDR3 runs 13 residues. Trimming took off 8 bases at V and 5 bases at J, with 13 bases between the two ends. CDR1 is MNHNS and CDR2 is SASEGT in the germline V gene.

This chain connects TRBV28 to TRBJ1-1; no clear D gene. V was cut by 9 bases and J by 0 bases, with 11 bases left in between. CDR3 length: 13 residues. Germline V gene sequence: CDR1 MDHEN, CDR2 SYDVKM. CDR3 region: CASVITLNTEAFF. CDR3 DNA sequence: TGTGCCAGTGTGATTACATTGAACACTGAAGCTTTCTTT. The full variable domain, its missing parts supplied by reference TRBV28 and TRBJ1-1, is DVKVTQSSRYLVKRTGEKVFLECVQDMDHENMFWYRQDPGLGLRLIYFSYDVKMKEKGDIPEGYSVSREKKERFSLILESASTNQTSMYLCASVITLNTEAFFGQGTRLTVV.

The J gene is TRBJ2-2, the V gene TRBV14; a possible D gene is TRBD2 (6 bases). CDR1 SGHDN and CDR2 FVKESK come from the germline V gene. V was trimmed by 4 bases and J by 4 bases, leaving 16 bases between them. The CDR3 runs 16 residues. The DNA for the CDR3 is TGTGCCAGCAGCCTCAACGGAGGGGCTACCACCGGGGAGCTGTTTTTT. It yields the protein CASSLNGGATTGELFF.

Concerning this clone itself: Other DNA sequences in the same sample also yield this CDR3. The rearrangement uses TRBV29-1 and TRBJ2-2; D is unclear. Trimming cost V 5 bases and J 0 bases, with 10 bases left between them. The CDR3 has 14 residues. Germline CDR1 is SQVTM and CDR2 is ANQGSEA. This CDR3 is CSVSWGTNTGELFF. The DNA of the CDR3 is TGCAGCGTTTCTTGGGGAACGAACACCGGGGAGCTGTTTTTT.

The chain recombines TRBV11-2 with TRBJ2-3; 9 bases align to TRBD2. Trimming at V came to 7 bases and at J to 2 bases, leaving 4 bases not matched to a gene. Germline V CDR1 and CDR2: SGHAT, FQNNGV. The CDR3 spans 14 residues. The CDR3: CASKSSGNTDTQYF. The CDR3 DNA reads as TGTGCCAGCAAATCTAGCGGGAACACAGATACGCAGTATTTT.